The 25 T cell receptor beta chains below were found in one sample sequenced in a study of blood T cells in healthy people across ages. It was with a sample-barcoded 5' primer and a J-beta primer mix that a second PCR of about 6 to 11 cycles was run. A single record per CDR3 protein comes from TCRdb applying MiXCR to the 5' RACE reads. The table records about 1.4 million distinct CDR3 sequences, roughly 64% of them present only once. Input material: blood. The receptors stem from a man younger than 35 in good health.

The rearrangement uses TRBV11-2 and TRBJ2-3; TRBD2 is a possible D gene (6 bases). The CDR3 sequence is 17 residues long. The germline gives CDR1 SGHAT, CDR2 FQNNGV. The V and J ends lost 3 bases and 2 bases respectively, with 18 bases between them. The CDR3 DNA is TGTGCCAGCAGCTTGATTGTGCTAGCGTCGATCACAGATACGCAGTATTTT. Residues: CASSLIVLASITDTQYF.

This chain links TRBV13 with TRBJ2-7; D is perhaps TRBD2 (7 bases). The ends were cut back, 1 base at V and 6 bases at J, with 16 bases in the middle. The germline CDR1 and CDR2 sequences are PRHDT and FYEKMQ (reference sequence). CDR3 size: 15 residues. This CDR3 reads CASSLVFGGPGEQYF. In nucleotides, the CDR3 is TGTGCCAGCAGCTTAGTTTTCGGGGGGCCGGGCGAGCAGTACTTC.

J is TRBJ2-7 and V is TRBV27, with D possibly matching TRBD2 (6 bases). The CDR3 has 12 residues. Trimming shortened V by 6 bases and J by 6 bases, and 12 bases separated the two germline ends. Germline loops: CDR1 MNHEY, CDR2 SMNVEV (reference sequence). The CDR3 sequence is CASRGAGPEQYF. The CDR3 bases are TGTGCCAGCAGGGGAGCGGGTCCCGAGCAGTACTTC.

CDR3 sequence: CSARFVEDRQNYNEQFF. As DNA, the CDR3 is TGCAGTGCTAGATTTGTGGAAGACCGCCAAAATTACAATGAGCAGTTCTTC. V is TRBV20-1 and J is TRBJ2-1; D remains unclear. The CDR3 is 17 amino acids. The V gene lost 2 bases and the J gene lost 4 bases, with 21 bases spanning the gap. Germline lookup yields CDR1 DFQATT and CDR2 SNEGSKA (reference sequence).

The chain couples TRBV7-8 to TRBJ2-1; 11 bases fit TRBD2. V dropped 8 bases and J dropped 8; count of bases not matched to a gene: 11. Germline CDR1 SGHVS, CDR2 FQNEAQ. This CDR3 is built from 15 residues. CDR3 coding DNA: TGTGCCAGCGAAAACCTTAGCGGGGGGGTGGATGAGCAGTTCTTC. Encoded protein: CASENLSGGVDEQFF.

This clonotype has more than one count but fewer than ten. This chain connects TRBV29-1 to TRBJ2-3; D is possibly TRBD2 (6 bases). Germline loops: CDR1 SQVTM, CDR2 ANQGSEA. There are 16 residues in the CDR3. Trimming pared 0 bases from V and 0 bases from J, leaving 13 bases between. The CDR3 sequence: CSVEEISGSSTDTQYF. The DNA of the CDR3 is TGCAGCGTTGAAGAAATTAGCGGTTCTAGCACAGATACGCAGTATTTT.

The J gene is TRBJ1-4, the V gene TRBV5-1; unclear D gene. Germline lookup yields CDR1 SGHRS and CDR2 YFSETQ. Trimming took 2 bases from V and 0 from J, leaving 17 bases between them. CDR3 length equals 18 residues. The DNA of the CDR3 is TGCGCCAGCAGCTTTGGCTTTAAGGTGTCAGCAACTAATGAAAAACTGTTTTTT. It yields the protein CASSFGFKVSATNEKLFF. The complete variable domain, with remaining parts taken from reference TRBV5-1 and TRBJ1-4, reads KAGVTQTPRYLIKTRGQQVTLSCSPISGHRSVSWYQQTPGQGLQFLFEYFSETQRNKGNFPGRFSGRQFSNSRSEMNVSTLELGDSALYLCASSFGFKVSATNEKLFFGSGTQLSVL.

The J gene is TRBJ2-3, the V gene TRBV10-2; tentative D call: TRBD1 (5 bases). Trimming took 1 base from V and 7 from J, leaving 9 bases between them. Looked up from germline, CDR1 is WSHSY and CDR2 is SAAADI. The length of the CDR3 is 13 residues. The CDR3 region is CASSELKGYTQYF. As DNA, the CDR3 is TGCGCCAGCAGTGAGTTGAAGGGGTATACGCAGTATTTT.

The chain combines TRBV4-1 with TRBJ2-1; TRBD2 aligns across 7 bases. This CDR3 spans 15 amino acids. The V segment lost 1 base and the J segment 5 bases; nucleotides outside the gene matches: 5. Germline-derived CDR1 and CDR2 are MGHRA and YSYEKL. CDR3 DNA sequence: TGCGCCAGCAGCCAAGGCGCGGGGGTCGACAATGAGCAGTTCTTC. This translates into CASSQGAGVDNEQFF.

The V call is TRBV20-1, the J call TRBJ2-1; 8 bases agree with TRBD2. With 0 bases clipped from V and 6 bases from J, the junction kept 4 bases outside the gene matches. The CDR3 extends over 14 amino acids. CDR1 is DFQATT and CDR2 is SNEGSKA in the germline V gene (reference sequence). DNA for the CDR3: TGCAGTGCTAGAGACGGCGGGAGGTTCAATGAGCAGTTCTTC. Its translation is CSARDGGRFNEQFF.

DNA of the CDR3: TGCAGTGCCGGCAGTTACACTGAAGCTTTCTTT. Translating gives CSAGSYTEAFF. This sequence joins TRBV20-1 and TRBJ1-1, with no clear D. V was pared by 6 bases and J by 3 bases, with 8 bases between. CDR3 length: 11 residues. Germline loops: CDR1 DFQATT, CDR2 SNEGSKA (reference sequence).

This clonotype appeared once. CDR3 nucleotides: TGCGCCAGCAGCTTGGGACAGGCTCGCCAAGAGACCCAGTACTTC. Translation: CASSLGQARQETQYF. The rearrangement links TRBV5-1 to TRBJ2-5; perhaps TRBD1 as D (6 bases). The CDR3 totals 15 residues. CDR1 and CDR2 from the germline V gene are SGHRS and YFSETQ. V was pared by 0 bases and J by 1 base, with 10 bases between.

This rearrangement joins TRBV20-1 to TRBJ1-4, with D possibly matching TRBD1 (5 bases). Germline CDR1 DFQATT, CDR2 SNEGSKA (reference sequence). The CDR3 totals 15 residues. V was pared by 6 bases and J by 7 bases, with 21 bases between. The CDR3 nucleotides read TGCAGTGCCCGGGGGGTCGGGGGAATTGGTGAAAAACTGTTTTTT. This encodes CSARGVGGIGEKLFF.

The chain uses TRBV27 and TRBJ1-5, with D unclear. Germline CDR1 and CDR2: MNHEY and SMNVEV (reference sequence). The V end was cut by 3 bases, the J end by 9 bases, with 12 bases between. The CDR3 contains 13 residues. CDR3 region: CASSLGGGSPQHF. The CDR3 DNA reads TGTGCCAGCAGTTTGGGCGGTGGATCGCCCCAGCATTTT.

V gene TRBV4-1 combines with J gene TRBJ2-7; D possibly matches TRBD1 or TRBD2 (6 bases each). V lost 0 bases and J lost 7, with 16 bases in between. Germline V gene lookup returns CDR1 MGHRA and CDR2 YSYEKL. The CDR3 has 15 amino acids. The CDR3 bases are TGCGCCAGCAGCCAAGATACCGTTGGAGGGGGGGAGCAGTACTTC. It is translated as CASSQDTVGGGEQYF.

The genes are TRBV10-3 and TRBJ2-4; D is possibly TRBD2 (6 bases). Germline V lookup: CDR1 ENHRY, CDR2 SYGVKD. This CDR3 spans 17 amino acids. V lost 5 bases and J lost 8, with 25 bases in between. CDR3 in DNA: TGTGCCATCAGTCCAAGAGGCACCCGGGACCGCGGGGACATTCAGTACTTC. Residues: CAISPRGTRDRGDIQYF.

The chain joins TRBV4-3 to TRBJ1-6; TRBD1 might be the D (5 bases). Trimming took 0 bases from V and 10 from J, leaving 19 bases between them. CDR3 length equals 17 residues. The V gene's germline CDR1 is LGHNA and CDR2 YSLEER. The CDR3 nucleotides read TGCGCCAGCAGCCAAGATGGCACCGGGACCGGAGGGTCACCCCTCCACTTT. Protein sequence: CASSQDGTGTGGSPLHF.

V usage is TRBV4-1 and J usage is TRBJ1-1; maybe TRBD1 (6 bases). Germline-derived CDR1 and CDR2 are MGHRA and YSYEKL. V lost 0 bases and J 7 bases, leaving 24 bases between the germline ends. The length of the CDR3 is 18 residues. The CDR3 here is CASSQDISLGQGWGEAFF. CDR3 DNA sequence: TGCGCCAGCAGCCAAGATATTAGTCTAGGGCAGGGGTGGGGTGAAGCTTTCTTT.

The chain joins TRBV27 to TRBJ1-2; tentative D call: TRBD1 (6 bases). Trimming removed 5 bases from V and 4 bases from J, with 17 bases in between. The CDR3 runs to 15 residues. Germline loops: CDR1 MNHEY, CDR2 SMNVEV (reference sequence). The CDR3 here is CASSPAGTRSYGYTF. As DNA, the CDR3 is TGTGCCAGCAGTCCCGCCGGGACAAGGAGCTATGGCTACACCTTC.

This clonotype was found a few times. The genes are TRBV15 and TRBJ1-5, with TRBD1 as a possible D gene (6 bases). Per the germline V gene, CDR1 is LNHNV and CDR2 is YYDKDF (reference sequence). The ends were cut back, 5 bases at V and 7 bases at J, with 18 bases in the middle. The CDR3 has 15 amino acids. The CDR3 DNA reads TGTGCCACCAGCGCCAGGGGCGCGGGGACCCAGCCCCAGCATTTT. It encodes CATSARGAGTQPQHF.

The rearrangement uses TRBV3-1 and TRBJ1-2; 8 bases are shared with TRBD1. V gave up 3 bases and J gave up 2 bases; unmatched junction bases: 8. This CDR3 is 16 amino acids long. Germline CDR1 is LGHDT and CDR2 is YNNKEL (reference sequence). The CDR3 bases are TGTGCCAGCAGCCACTTGTTCAGGGGGCCGAACTATGGCTACACCTTC. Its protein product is CASSHLFRGPNYGYTF.

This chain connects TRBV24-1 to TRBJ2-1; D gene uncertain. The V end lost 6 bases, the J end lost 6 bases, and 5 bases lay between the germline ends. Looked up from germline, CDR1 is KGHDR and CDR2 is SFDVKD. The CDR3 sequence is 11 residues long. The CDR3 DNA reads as TGTGCCACCAGTACCCTCAATGAGCAGTTCTTC. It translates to CATSTLNEQFF.

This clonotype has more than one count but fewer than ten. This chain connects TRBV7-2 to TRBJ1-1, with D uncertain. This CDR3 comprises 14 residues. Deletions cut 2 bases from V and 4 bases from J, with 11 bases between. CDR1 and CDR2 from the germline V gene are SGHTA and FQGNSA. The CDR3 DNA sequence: TGTGCCAGCAGCTTAAAGCCCCTCGGCACTGAAGCTTTCTTT. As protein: CASSLKPLGTEAFF.

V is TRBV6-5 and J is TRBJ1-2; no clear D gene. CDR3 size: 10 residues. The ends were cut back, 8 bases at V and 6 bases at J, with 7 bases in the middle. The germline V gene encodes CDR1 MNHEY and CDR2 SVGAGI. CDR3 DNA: TGTGCCAGCGTCGGGGATGGCTACACCTTC. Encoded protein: CASVGDGYTF.

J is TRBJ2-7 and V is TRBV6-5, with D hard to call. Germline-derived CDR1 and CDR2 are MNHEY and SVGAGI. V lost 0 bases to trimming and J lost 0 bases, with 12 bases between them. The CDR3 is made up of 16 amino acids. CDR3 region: CASSYSGRNPSYEQYF. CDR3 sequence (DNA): TGTGCCAGCAGTTACTCAGGCAGGAACCCCTCCTACGAGCAGTACTTC.